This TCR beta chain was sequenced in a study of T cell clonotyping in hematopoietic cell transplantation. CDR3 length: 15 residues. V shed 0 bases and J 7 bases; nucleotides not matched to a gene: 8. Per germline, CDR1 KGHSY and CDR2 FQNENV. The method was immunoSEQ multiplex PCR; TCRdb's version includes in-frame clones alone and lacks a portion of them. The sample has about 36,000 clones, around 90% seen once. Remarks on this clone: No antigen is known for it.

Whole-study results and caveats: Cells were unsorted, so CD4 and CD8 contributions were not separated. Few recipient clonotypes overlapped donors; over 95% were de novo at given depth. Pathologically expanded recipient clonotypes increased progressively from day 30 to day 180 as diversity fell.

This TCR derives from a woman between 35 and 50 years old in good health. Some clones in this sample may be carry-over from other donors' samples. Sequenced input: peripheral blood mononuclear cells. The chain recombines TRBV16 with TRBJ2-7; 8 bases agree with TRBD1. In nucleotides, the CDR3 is TGTGCCAGCAGCCAATCCGGACAGGGTTTGGGGGAGCAGTACTTC. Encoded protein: CASSQSGQGLGEQYF.